This T cell receptor beta chain was found in a study of T cell repertoires in cytomegalovirus infection. Across the study: Used in the study were CMV epitopes, some recently identified and HLA-C-restricted, others well-studied and HLA-B-restricted. An indication of both CMV infection and matching HLA type came from public TCR beta signatures. General observations from the study: Carriers of CMV plus the relevant HLA were identified by cumulative public TCR beta family frequency. Clonotypes of TCR beta that were HLA-C-restricted and CMV-specific dominated the ex vivo response.

TCRdb reprocessed the reads via MiXCR and lists one record per CDR3 protein. Among 350,000 to 400,000 distinct CDR3 sequences listed, about 34% were seen once. Germline V gene data show CDR1 as SGHTA and CDR2 as FQGTGA. Trimming left V 1 base short and J 0 bases short, with 12 bases between. This CDR3 is built from 17 residues. This clonotype was observed a handful of times. The antigen remains undetermined. The specimen was cultured PBMCs, collected from culture after CMV antigen stimulation. V is TRBV7-3 and J is TRBJ2-2; D ambiguous. This clonotype was sampled from a human donor in good health (CMV status not recorded). Some clones in this sample may be carry-over from other donors' samples. CDR3 region: CASSLNPSLANTGELFF. CDR3 bases: TGTGCCAGCAGCTTAAACCCATCACTCGCGAACACCGGGGAGCTGTTTTTT.